A single sample gave rise to the 17 T cell receptor beta chains below, sequenced in a study of cytomegalovirus exposure and HLA in healthy donors. Vbeta (60) and Jbeta (13) primers were used in the PCR. TCRdb's table, derived via immunoSEQ multiplex PCR, lists solely in-frame clones and lacks some. The sample carries about 150,000 clones, about 80% recorded once. Input material: PBMCs. The receptors stem from a woman aged 50 to 60 in good health and CMV-seropositive.

DNA of the CDR3: TGTGCCACCAGCAGAGGTAATAGCGGGGGCTTAAGAGTTCGCAACGTCCTGACTTTC. It yields the protein CATSRGNSGGLRVRNVLTF. The chain couples TRBV15 to TRBJ2-6, with TRBD2 matching over 9 bases. J was trimmed by 9 bases and V by 1 base; bases with no gene match: 16. Germline CDR1 reads LNHNV; CDR2 reads YYDKDF (reference sequence). The CDR3 spans 19 residues.

CDR3 in amino acids: CASSDWGIQGGEQYF. In DNA form, the CDR3 reads TGTGCCAGCAGTGATTGGGGGATTCAAGGGGGCGAGCAGTACTTC. This chain uses TRBV25-1 with TRBJ2-7; D is perhaps TRBD1 (6 bases). V was pared by 3 bases and J by 6 bases, with 18 bases between. The CDR3 runs 15 residues. Per germline, CDR1 MGHDK and CDR2 SYGVNS.

The chain has TRBV19 and TRBJ1-4; D is perhaps TRBD1 (6 bases). This CDR3 spans 15 amino acids. V was pared by 6 bases and J by 0 bases, with 11 bases between. Germline lookup yields CDR1 LNHDA and CDR2 SQIVND (reference sequence). The CDR3 sequence is CASSLTGSTNEKLFF. In DNA, the CDR3 is TGTGCCAGTAGCCTGACAGGTTCAACTAATGAAAAACTGTTTTTT.

V is TRBV6-1 and J is TRBJ1-2; the D gene is possibly TRBD1 (5 bases). Germline CDR1 MNHNS, CDR2 SASEGT. The V end was cut by 2 bases, the J end by 8 bases, with 15 bases between. This CDR3 has 14 amino acids. The CDR3 nucleotides are TGTGCCAGCAGTGAAAAGGCCACAGGTCCGGGCTACACCTTC. It encodes CASSEKATGPGYTF.

V usage is TRBV27 and J usage is TRBJ2-1; TRBD2 matches at 7 bases. The length of the CDR3 is 17 residues. Germline CDR1 and CDR2: MNHEY and SMNVEV (reference sequence). V trimming: 0 bases; J trimming: 0 bases; junction bases outside the gene matches: 5. Here the CDR3 reads CASSLSWWGGSYNEQFF. CDR3 DNA: TGTGCCAGCAGTTTATCATGGTGGGGGGGCTCCTACAATGAGCAGTTCTTC.

The chain recombines TRBV5-1 with TRBJ2-1; 11 positions match TRBD2. The germline gives CDR1 SGHRS, CDR2 YFSETQ. J was trimmed by 5 bases and V by 4 bases; bases with no gene match: 5. The CDR3 contains 15 residues. CDR3 DNA sequence: TGCGCCAGCAGCCTCGGGACTAGCGGCAACAATGAGCAGTTCTTC. Its translation is CASSLGTSGNNEQFF.

The chain employs TRBV7-8 and TRBJ2-2; D unresolved. Trimming stripped 5 bases from V and 8 bases from J, with 9 bases between. This CDR3 has 12 amino acids. Germline CDR1 SGHVS, CDR2 FQNEAQ. The CDR3 is CASSADAGELFF. CDR3 bases: TGTGCCAGCAGCGCAGATGCTGGGGAGCTGTTTTTT.

This chain links TRBV30 with TRBJ2-7; D is perhaps TRBD1 (5 bases). The CDR3 is 15 residues long. The V gene's germline CDR1 is GTSNPN and CDR2 SVGIG (reference sequence). Trimming left V 3 bases short and J 2 bases short, with 17 bases between. CDR3 DNA sequence: TGTGCCTGGAGCGGCGGACATCTCACGACCTACGAGCAGTACTTC. This sequence encodes CAWSGGHLTTYEQYF.

This clone was found a few times. This chain links TRBV5-4 with TRBJ1-1, with D uncertain. Between the trimmed V and J ends, which lost 2 bases and 2 bases, there was a span of 19 bases. Germline V gene sequence: CDR1 SGHNT, CDR2 YYREEE (reference sequence). The CDR3 is 17 amino acids. The CDR3 is CASSLFHGGGVNTEAFF. Written as DNA, the CDR3 is TGTGCCAGCAGCTTATTTCACGGTGGAGGCGTAAACACTGAAGCTTTCTTT.

The chain employs TRBV29-1 and TRBJ1-1; 8 nucleotides match TRBD1. The germline V gene encodes CDR1 SQVTM and CDR2 ANQGSEA. J was trimmed by 6 bases and V by 4 bases; bases with no gene match: 4. The CDR3 covers 12 residues. The CDR3 reads CSVGQGRAEAFF. Here the CDR3 DNA reads TGCAGCGTTGGACAGGGGCGAGCTGAAGCTTTCTTT.

The chain recombines TRBV29-1 with TRBJ2-1, with D unclear. The germline V and J ends were trimmed by 4 bases and 1 base, with 11 bases remaining between them. Germline CDR1 and CDR2: SQVTM and ANQGSEA. This CDR3 contains 14 residues. CDR3 loop: CSVGGSLSYNEQFF. In DNA, the CDR3 is TGCAGCGTTGGAGGCAGCTTGTCCTACAATGAGCAGTTCTTC.

The chain recombines TRBV4-3 with TRBJ2-1, with TRBD2 matching over 15 bases. V was clipped by 0 bases and J by 6 bases; unmatched bases: 3. This CDR3 contains 17 residues. Germline V gene lookup returns CDR1 LGHNA and CDR2 YSLEER. The CDR3 nucleotides are TGCGCCAGCAGCCAAGATGGGACTAGCGGGGGGACCAATGAGCAGTTCTTC. The encoded protein is CASSQDGTSGGTNEQFF.

This clone was seen once. This chain joins TRBV6-1 and TRBJ1-1; D ambiguous. The CDR3 extends over 13 amino acids. V was cut by 2 bases and J by 10 bases, with 14 bases left in between. Germline assignment: CDR1 MNHNS and CDR2 SASEGT. This CDR3 is CASSETAPGAAFF. The CDR3 bases are TGTGCCAGCAGTGAAACTGCACCGGGAGCAGCTTTCTTT.

This chain links TRBV5-7 with TRBJ1-6; 7 bases are a match to TRBD1. TRBV5-7 is an ORF; its function is uncertain. The CDR3 loop spans 14 amino acids. The trim removed 5 bases at V and 7 bases at J, leaving 6 bases unmatched. In DNA, the CDR3 is TGTGCCAGCAGTCCGGGACAGTGGAATTCACCCCTCCACTTT. It codes for CASSPGQWNSPLHF.

The chain carries TRBV19 and TRBJ1-5; TRBD1 is a possible D gene (6 bases). Trimming left V 6 bases short and J 5 bases short, with 23 bases between. This CDR3 contains 17 residues. The V gene's germline CDR1 is LNHDA and CDR2 SQIVND (reference sequence). In nucleotides, the CDR3 is TGTGCCAGTAGCCCTAGCGGCCTGGCAGGGGCGGATCAGCCCCAGCATTTT. It translates to CASSPSGLAGADQPQHF.

The CDR3 nucleotides read TGTGCCAGCAGCGTAGATGCAGGGTACACTGAAGCTTTCTTT. Translated: CASSVDAGYTEAFF. The rearrangement links TRBV9 to TRBJ1-1; possibly TRBD1 for D (5 bases). V was shortened by 0 bases and J by 3 bases, with 9 bases between the two germline ends. CDR3 length equals 14 residues. From germline, CDR1 is SGDLS and CDR2 YYNGEE.

This chain links TRBV4-1 with TRBJ1-6; no firm D call. Between the trimmed V and J ends, which lost 0 bases and 0 bases, there was a span of 15 bases. The CDR3 runs to 19 residues. Germline V gene sequence: CDR1 MGHRA, CDR2 YSYEKL. CDR3 protein: CASSQDTFQASSYNSPLHF. As DNA, the CDR3 is TGCGCCAGCAGCCAAGATACCTTTCAGGCGAGCTCCTATAATTCACCCCTCCACTTT.